The rows below give T cell receptor beta chains drawn from one sample of a study of T-cell reconstitution after alpha-beta-depleted transplantation in children. TCRdb reprocessed the PCR reads with MiXCR, giving one entry per CDR3 protein. The sample includes about 150,000 distinct CDR3 sequences, around 10% of them seen just once. Sample: PBMCs, taken before TCRalphabeta/CD19-depleted stem cell transplant. Receptor source: a boy under 10 years old with acute myeloid leukemia, due to receive a stem cell transplant. Each CDR3 is given with its conserved first and last residue. The size entry is marked missing in some rows and otherwise reads once, few, many or a size class.

size,length,J,V,CDR3
many,14,TRBJ2-2,TRBV20-1,CSAYPSGGTGELFF
many,17,TRBJ1-5,TRBV28,CASSLPHAPREGQPQHF
many,12,TRBJ1-1,TRBV28,CASSKLIEPAFF
many,14,TRBJ1-2,TRBV28,CASSLGQGFFGYTF
many,14,TRBJ2-6,TRBV29-1,CSVDGGDGANVLTF
.,16,TRBJ2-1,TRBV5-1,CASSLFGATLGNEQFF
many,14,TRBJ1-1,TRBV5-1,CASSLGPLNTEAFF
many,14,TRBJ2-7,TRBV6-2/TRBV6-3,CASSYSIRIYEQYF
many,15,TRBJ2-3,TRBV10-2,CASSESWGAADTQYF
many,15,TRBJ2-5,TRBV20-1,CSAMVPLGWQETQYF
many,12,TRBJ2-1,TRBV28,CASSWQYNEQFF
many,17,TRBJ2-5,TRBV10-2,CASSESLAGGPGETQYF
many,15,TRBJ2-2,TRBV27,CASSASGGPTGELFF
many,16,TRBJ2-2,TRBV7-6,CASSRTSGANTGELFF
many,15,TRBJ2-2,TRBV28,CASSLAAPKDGELFF
many,13,TRBJ1-1,TRBV29-1,CSAQTGVKTEAFF
.,13,TRBJ2-7,TRBV20-1,CSARLVGLYEQYF
once,16,TRBJ2-2,TRBV29-1,CSVEVTVRGYTGELFF
many,15,TRBJ2-1,TRBV13,CASTLTGSSYNEQFF
few,14,TRBJ2-3,TRBV20-1,CSAPNPSFSDTQYF
many,12,TRBJ2-3,TRBV7-6,CASSFGTDTQYF
many,12,TRBJ1-1,TRBV4-1,CASSHMTGEAFF
many,14,TRBJ2-1,TRBV5-1,CASSLAGGINEQFF
many,14,TRBJ1-4,TRBV3-1,CASSQQQWGEKLFF
many,16,TRBJ2-5,TRBV4-1,CASSLSGSYFGETQYF
many,14,TRBJ2-3,TRBV7-2,CASSWSVSTDTQYF
.,14,TRBJ2-7,TRBV6-5,CASSYPGQSYEQYF
.,13,TRBJ2-7,TRBV7-3,CASSSNHGGEQYF
many,12,TRBJ2-1,TRBV20-1,CSARPGQNEQFF
many,14,TRBJ1-6,TRBV6-1,CASRRGRLDSPLHF
many,10,TRBJ2-1,TRBV20-1,CSASGPEQFF
many,13,TRBJ1-1,TRBV7-9,CASRPPEGIEAFF
many,13,TRBJ1-2,TRBV29-1,CSVRDRGYYGYTF
many,13,TRBJ2-7,TRBV28,CASSQPGDYEQYF
many,18,TRBJ1-1,TRBV5-6,CASSPKTGPGFGNTEAFF
few,13,TRBJ2-3,TRBV15,CATSREGLDTQYF
many,14,TRBJ2-1,TRBV5-1,CASSFGGADNEQFF
many,15,TRBJ2-3,TRBV20-1,CSARDLQRSADTQYF